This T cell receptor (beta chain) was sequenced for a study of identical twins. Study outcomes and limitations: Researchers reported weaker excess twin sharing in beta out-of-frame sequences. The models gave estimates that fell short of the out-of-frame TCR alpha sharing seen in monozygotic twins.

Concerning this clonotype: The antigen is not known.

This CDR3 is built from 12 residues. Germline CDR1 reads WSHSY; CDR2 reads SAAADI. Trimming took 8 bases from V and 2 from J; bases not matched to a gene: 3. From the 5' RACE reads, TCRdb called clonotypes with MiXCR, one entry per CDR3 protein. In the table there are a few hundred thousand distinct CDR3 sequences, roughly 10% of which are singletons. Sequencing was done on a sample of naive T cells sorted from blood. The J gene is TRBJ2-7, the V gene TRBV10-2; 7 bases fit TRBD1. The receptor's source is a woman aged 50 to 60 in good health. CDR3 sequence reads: CASGQGAYEQYF. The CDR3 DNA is TGCGCCAGCGGCCAGGGGGCCTACGAGCAGTACTTC.